A single sample is the source of the 11 T cell receptor beta chains below, sequenced in a study of T cells in Graves' hyperthyroidism and ophthalmopathy. Researchers took RNA transcripts and amplified the TCR beta CDR3 regions from them. The HTBI primer set served for first-round RT-PCR of the TCR CDR3. MiXCR, run by TCRdb on the multiplex PCR reads, gives a single entry per CDR3 protein. Among some 270,000 distinct CDR3 sequences listed, about an eighth were seen once. Sequencing used blood. These receptors originate from a woman in her twenties or thirties with Graves' hyperthyroidism that later progressed to Graves' ophthalmopathy.

This clonotype appeared a few times. The DNA for the CDR3 is TGTGCCAGCAGCAGGTCTAGCAGGGAAGAGACCCAGTACTTC. Protein: CASSRSSREETQYF. The gene calls are TRBV5-4 and TRBJ2-5; D is tentatively TRBD1 or TRBD2 (5 bases each). The CDR3 covers 14 residues. V lost 4 bases, J lost 3 bases, and 13 bases lay in between. Germline V CDR1 and CDR2: SGHNT, YYREEE (reference sequence).

This clonotype was seen repeatedly, ten times or more. This rearrangement joins TRBV2 to TRBJ2-5; possible D gene TRBD2, 6 bases. This CDR3 contains 13 residues. V was pared by 6 bases and J by 3 bases, with 11 bases between. CDR1 and CDR2 (germline): SNHLY, FYNNEI. The CDR3 region is CASSRGGKETQYF. The CDR3, as DNA: TGTGCCAGCAGCCGCGGAGGGAAAGAGACCCAGTACTTC.

This clonotype was counted many times. V is TRBV7-2 and J is TRBJ2-3; D perhaps matches TRBD1 (5 bases). CDR1 and CDR2 from the germline V gene are SGHTA and FQGNSA. The CDR3 extends over 15 amino acids. V gave up 0 bases and J gave up 1 base, with 8 bases separating them. As DNA, the CDR3 is TGTGCCAGCAGCTTAGCGCAGGGCCGCACAGATACGCAGTATTTT. Its protein product is CASSLAQGRTDTQYF.

Only a few counts were recorded for this clonotype. V is TRBV4-1 and J is TRBJ2-1; D may be TRBD1 (6 bases). Germline CDR1 reads MGHRA; CDR2 reads YSYEKL. V lost 1 base to trimming and J lost 5 bases, with 15 bases between them. The CDR3 consists of 16 residues. The CDR3 here is CASSQGRQASNNEQFF. CDR3 coding DNA: TGCGCCAGCAGCCAAGGGCGACAGGCGTCCAACAATGAGCAGTTCTTC.

This clonotype has only a few counts. The V call is TRBV29-1, the J call TRBJ1-2; D is possibly TRBD1 (6 bases). Trimming pared 7 bases from V and 2 bases from J, leaving 23 bases between. Germline V gene lookup returns CDR1 SQVTM and CDR2 ANQGSEA. The CDR3 has 16 residues. CDR3 DNA: TGCAGCGCCGCACACGAGGGGACATACGCGAACTATGGCTACACCTTC. Its protein is CSAAHEGTYANYGYTF. The full variable domain, completed using reference TRBV29-1 and TRBJ1-2, is SAVISQKPSRDICQRGTSLTIQCQVDSQVTMMFWYRQQPGQSLTLIATANQGSEATYESGFVIDKFPISRPNLTFSTLTVSNMSPEDSSIYLCSAAHEGTYANYGYTFGSGTRLTVV.

This clonotype has at least ten counts. The chain employs TRBV18 and TRBJ2-1; 7 bases agree with TRBD2. The length of the CDR3 is 12 residues. Germline V gives CDR1 KGHSH, CDR2 LQKENI. V gave up 3 bases and J gave up 8 bases; unmatched junction bases: 1. In DNA, the CDR3 is TGTGCCAGCTCACCTACTAGCGATGAGCAGTTCTTC. This sequence encodes CASSPTSDEQFF.

This clonotype was counted only a few times. The chain links TRBV5-8 to TRBJ2-3; 10 bases are a match to TRBD1. This CDR3 is built from 16 residues. J lost 3 bases, V lost 4 bases, and 8 bases had no gene match. Germline V gives CDR1 SGHTS, CDR2 YDEGEE. The CDR3 is CASSHVPGQGTDTQYF. Written as DNA, the CDR3 is TGTGCCAGCAGCCACGTCCCGGGACAGGGGACAGATACGCAGTATTTT.

This clonotype was recorded many times. The chain uses TRBV7-2 and TRBJ1-1; 7 positions agree with TRBD1. There are 16 residues in the CDR3. Looked up from germline, CDR1 is SGHTA and CDR2 is FQGNSA. With V trimmed by 1 base and J by 4 bases, 9 bases remained unmatched. The CDR3 DNA sequence: TGTGCCAGCAGCTTAGGACCAAGACAGGGACCCACTGAAGCTTTCTTT. Protein: CASSLGPRQGPTEAFF.

This clonotype was seen ten or more times. V usage is TRBV20-1 and J usage is TRBJ2-7, with TRBD1 matching over 8 bases. The CDR3 totals 14 residues. Germline V gene data show CDR1 as DFQATT and CDR2 as SNEGSKA (reference sequence). With 5 bases clipped from V and 3 bases from J, the junction kept 9 bases outside the gene matches. Here the CDR3 DNA reads TGCAGTGCTCCCGACAGGGGCCATCACTACGAGCAGTACTTC. This gives the protein CSAPDRGHHYEQYF.

This clonotype appeared many times. The V and J genes are TRBV12-3 or TRBV12-4 and TRBJ1-5; D is uncertain. The CDR3 covers 15 residues. V was clipped by 1 base and J by 4 bases, with 11 bases between them. In DNA, the CDR3 is TGTGCCAGCAGTTTAGGGACCGGCCGGAATCAGCCCCAGCATTTT. It yields the protein CASSLGTGRNQPQHF.

Ten or more counts support this clonotype. The chain joins TRBV11-2 to TRBJ2-3; D ambiguous. The CDR3 loop spans 13 amino acids. Germline V gene lookup returns CDR1 SGHAT and CDR2 FQNNGV. V shed 5 bases and J shed 5 bases, with 11 bases lying between them. This chain's CDR3 is CASSPRLGDTQYF. As DNA, the CDR3 is TGTGCCAGCAGCCCGAGACTCGGAGATACGCAGTATTTT.